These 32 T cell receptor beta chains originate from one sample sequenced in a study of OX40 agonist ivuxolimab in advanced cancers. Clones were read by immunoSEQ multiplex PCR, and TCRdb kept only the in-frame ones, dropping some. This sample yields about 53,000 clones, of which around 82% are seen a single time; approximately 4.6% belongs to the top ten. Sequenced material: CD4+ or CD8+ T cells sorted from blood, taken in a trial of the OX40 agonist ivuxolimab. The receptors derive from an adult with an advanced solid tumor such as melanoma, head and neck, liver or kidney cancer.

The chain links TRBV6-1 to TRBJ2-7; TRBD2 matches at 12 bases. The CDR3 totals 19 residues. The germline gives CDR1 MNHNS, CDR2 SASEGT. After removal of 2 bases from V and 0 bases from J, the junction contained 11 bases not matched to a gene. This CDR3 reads CASSERLAGVPKSSYEQYF. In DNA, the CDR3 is TGTGCCAGCAGTGAAAGACTAGCGGGAGTCCCGAAGAGCTCCTACGAGCAGTACTTC.

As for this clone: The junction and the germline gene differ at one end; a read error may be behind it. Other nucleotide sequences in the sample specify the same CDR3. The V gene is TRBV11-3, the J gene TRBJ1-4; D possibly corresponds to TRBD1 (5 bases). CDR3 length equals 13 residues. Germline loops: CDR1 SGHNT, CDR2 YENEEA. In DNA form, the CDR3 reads TGTGCCAGCAGCTTGGGACTTAATGAAAAACTGTTCTTT. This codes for CASSLGLNEKLFF.

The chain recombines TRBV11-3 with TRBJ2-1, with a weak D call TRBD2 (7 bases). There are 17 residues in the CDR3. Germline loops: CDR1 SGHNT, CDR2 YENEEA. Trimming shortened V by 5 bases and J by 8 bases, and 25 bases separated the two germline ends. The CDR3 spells CASSQGSGGRAGYEQFF. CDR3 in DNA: TGTGCCAGCAGCCAGGGGTCTGGGGGGAGGGCCGGATATGAGCAGTTCTTC.

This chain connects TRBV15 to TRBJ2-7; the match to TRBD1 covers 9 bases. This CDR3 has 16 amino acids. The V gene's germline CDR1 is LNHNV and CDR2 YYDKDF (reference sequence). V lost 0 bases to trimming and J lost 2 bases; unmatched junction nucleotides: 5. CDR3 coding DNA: TGTGCCACCAGCAGAGATCTTTGGACAGGGGCCTACGAGCAGTACTTC. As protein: CATSRDLWTGAYEQYF.

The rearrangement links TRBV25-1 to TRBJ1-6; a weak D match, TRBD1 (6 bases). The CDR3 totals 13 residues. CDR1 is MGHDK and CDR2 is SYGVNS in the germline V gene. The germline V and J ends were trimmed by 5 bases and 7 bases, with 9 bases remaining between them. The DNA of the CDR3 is TGTGCCAGCAGTTGGCAGGGGAATTCACCCCTCCACTTT. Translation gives CASSWQGNSPLHF.

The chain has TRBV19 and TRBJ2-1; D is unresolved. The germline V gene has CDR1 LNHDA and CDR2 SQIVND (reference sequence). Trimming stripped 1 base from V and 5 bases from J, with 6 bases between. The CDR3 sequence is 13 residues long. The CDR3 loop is CASSIGPNNEQFF. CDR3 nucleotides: TGTGCCAGTAGTATAGGGCCTAACAATGAGCAGTTCTTC.

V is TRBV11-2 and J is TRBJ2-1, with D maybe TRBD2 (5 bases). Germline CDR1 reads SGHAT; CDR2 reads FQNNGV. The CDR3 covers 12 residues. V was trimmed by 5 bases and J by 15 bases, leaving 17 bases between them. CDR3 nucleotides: TGTGCCAGCAGCCTACTACGGGGTGTATGGTTCTTC. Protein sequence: CASSLLRGVWFF.

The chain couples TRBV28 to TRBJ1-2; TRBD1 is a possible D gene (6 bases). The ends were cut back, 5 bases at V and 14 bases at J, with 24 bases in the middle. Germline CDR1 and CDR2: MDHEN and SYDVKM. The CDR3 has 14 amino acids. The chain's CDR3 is CASSQHRTASSETF. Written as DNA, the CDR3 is TGTGCCAGCAGTCAACACCGGACAGCCTCCTCCGAAACCTTC.

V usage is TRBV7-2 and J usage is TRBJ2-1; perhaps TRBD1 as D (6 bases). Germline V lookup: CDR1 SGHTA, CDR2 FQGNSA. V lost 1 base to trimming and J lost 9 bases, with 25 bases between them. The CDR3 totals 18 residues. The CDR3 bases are TGTGCCAGCAGCTTAGGGGTGACCGGGACATCTGTTGGTAGTGAGCAGTTCTTC. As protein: CASSLGVTGTSVGSEQFF.

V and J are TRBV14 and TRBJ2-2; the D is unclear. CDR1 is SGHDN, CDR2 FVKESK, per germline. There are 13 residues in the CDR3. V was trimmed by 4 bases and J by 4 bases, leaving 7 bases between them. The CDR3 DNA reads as TGTGCCAGCAGCCCTAAAATCACCGGGGAGCTGTTTTTT. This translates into CASSPKITGELFF.

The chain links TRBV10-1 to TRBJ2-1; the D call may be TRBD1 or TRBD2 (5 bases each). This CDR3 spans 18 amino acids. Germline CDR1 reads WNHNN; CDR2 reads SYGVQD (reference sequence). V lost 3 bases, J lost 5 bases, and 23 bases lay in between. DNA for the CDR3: TGCGCCAGCAGTGATGAGGGGTTAGGGGTATACCGGGACAATGAGCAGTTCTTC. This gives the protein CASSDEGLGVYRDNEQFF.

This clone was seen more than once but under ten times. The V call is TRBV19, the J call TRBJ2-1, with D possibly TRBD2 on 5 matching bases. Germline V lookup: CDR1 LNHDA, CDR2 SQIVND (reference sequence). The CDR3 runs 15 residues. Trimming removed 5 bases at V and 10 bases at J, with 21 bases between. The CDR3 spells CASSASTSPASEQFF. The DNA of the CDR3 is TGTGCCAGTAGTGCGTCGACTTCCCCTGCTAGCGAGCAGTTCTTC.

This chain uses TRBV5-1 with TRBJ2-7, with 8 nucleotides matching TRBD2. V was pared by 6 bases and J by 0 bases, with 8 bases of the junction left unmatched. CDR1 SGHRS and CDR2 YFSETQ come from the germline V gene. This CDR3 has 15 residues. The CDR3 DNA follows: TGCGCCAGCAACGTAAATAGCGGGACCTCCTACGAGCAGTACTTC. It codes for CASNVNSGTSYEQYF.

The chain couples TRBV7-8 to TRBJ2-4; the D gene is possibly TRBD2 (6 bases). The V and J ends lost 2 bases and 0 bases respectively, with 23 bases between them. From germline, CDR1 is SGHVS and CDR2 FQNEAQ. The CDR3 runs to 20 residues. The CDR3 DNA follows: TGTGCCAGCAGCTTATTGGGCGGGGCGAGAGGGTCGCTAGCCAAAAACATTCAGTACTTC. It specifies CASSLLGGARGSLAKNIQYF.

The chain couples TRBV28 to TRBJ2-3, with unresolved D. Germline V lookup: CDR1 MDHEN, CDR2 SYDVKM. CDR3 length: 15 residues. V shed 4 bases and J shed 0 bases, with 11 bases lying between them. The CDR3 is CASSSVAVSTDTQYF. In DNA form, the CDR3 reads TGTGCCAGCAGTTCGGTGGCGGTAAGCACAGATACGCAGTATTTT.

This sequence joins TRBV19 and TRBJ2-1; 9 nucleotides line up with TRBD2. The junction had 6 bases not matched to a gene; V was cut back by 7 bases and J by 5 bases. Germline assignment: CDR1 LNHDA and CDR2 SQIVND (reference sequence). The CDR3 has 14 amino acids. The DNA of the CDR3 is TGTGCCAGTATAGGACTAGCGACAAACAATGAGCAGTTCTTC. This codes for CASIGLATNNEQFF.

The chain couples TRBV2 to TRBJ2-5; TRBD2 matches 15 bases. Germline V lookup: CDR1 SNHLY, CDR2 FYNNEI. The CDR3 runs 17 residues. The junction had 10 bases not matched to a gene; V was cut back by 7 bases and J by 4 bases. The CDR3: CASKPGLAGGFPETQYF. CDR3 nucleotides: TGTGCCAGCAAACCGGGACTAGCGGGAGGCTTCCCAGAGACCCAGTACTTC. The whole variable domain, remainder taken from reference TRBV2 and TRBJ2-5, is EPEVTQTPSHQVTQMGQEVILRCVPISNHLYFYWYRQILGQKVEFLVSFYNNEISEKSEIFDDQFSVERPDGSNFTLKIRSTKLEDSAMYFCASKPGLAGGFPETQYFGPGTRLLVL.

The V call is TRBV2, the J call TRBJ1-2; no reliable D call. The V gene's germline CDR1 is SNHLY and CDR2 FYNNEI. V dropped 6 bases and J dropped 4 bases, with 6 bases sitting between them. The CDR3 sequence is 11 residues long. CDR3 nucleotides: TGTGCCAGCAGCCGGTCCTATGGCTACACCTTC. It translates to CASSRSYGYTF.

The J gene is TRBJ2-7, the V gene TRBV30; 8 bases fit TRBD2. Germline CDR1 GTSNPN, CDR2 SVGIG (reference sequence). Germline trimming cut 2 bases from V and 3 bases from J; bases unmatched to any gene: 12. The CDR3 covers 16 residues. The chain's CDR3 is CAWSHRASGRSYEQYF. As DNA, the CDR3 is TGTGCCTGGAGTCATCGGGCTAGCGGGCGAAGCTACGAGCAGTACTTC.

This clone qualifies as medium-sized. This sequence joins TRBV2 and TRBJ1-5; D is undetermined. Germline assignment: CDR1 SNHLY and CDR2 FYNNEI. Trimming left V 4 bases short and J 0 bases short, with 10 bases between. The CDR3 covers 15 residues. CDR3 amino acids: CASSVGVNSNQPQHF. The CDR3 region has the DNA TGTGCCAGCAGTGTGGGCGTGAATAGCAATCAGCCCCAGCATTTT. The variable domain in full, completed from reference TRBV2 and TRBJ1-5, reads EPEVTQTPSHQVTQMGQEVILRCVPISNHLYFYWYRQILGQKVEFLVSFYNNEISEKSEIFDDQFSVERPDGSNFTLKIRSTKLEDSAMYFCASSVGVNSNQPQHFGDGTRLSIL.

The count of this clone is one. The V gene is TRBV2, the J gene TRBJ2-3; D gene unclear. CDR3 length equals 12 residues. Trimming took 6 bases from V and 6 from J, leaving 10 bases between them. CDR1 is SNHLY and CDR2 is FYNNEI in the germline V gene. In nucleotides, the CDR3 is TGTGCCAGCAGGAAGGATTCGGATACGCAGTATTTT. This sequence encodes CASRKDSDTQYF.

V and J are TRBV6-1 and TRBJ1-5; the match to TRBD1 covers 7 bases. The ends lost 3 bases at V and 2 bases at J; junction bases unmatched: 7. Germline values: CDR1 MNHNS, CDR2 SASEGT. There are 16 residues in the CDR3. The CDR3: CASSEGTVGGNQPQHF. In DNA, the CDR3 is TGTGCCAGCAGTGAGGGGACAGTTGGGGGCAATCAGCCCCAGCATTTT.

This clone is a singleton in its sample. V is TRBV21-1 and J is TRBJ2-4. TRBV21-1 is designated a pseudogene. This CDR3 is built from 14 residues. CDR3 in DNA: TGTGCCAGCAGTTCCCCGGGACCTGGTTACATTCAGTACTTC. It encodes CASSSPGPGYIQYF.

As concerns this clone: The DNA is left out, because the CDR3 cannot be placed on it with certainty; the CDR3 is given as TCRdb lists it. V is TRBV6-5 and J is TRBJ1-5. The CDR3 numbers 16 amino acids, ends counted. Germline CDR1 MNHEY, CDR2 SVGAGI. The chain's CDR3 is CASSSSGGAAYKPQHF.

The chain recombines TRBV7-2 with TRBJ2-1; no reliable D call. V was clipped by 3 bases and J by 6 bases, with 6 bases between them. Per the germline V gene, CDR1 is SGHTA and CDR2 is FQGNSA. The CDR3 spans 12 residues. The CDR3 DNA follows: TGTGCCAGCAGCTTTACGGCCAATGAGCAGTTCTTC. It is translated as CASSFTANEQFF.

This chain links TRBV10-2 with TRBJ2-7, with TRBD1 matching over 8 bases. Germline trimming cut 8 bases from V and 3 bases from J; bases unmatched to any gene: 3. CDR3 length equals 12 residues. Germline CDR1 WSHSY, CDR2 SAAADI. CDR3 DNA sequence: TGCGCCAGCGGTGGGACAGGCTACGAGCAGTACTTC. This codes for CASGGTGYEQYF.

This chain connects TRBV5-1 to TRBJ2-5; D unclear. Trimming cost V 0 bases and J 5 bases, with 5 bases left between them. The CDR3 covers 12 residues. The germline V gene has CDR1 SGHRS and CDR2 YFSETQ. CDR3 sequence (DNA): TGCGCCAGCAGCTTGGCCTCGGAGACCCAGTACTTC. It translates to CASSLASETQYF.

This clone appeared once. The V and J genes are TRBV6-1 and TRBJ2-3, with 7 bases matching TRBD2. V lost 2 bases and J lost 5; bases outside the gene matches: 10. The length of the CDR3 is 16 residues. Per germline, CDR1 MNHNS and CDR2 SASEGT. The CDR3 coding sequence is TGTGCCAGCAGTGAACTCGCAGGGAGGGCCGTAGATACGCAGTATTTT. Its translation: CASSELAGRAVDTQYF.

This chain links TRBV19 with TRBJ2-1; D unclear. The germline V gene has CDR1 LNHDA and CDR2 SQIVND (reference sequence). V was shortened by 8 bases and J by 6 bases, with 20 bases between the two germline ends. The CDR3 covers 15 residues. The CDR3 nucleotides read TGTGCCAGTCAAGGGTCCCCCAGCCACCCCAATGAGCAGTTCTTC. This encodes CASQGSPSHPNEQFF.

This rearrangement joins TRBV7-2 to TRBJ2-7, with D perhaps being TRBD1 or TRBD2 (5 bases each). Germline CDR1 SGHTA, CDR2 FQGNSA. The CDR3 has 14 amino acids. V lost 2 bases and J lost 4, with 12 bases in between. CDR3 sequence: CASSLNPGGYEQYF. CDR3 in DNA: TGTGCCAGCAGCTTAAATCCTGGGGGTTACGAGCAGTACTTC.

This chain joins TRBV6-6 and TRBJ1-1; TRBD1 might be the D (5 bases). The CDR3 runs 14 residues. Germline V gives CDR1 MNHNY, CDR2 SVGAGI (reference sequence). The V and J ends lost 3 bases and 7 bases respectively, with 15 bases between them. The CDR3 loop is CASSYRQGEVEAFF. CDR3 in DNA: TGTGCCAGCAGTTATCGTCAGGGTGAGGTTGAAGCTTTCTTT.

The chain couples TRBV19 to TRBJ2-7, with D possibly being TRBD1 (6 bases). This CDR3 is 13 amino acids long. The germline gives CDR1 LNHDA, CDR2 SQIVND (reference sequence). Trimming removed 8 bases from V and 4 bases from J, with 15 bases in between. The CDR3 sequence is CASGAGTYYEQYF. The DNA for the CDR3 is TGTGCCAGTGGCGCCGGGACATATTACGAGCAGTACTTC.